The TCR beta chain under discussion was sequenced for a study of Tregs in tolerant kidney transplant recipients. Germline V gene lookup returns CDR1 LNHDA and CDR2 SQIVND (reference sequence). V was pared by 3 bases and J by 7 bases, with 10 bases between. This CDR3 is 13 amino acids long. Sequenced by immunoSEQ multiplex PCR; TCRdb stores in-frame clones only, minus some. Found here are some 68,000 clones, 65% to 85% of them singletons; the top ten hold around 4%. The origin of this receptor is a human donor in good health. V gene TRBV19 combines with J gene TRBJ2-1, with D hard to call. Sequencing was performed on CD4+ T cells from blood. The CDR3 loop reads CASSIGRRNEQFF. CDR3 sequence (DNA): TGTGCCAGTAGTATCGGGCGGAGAAATGAGCAGTTCTTC.